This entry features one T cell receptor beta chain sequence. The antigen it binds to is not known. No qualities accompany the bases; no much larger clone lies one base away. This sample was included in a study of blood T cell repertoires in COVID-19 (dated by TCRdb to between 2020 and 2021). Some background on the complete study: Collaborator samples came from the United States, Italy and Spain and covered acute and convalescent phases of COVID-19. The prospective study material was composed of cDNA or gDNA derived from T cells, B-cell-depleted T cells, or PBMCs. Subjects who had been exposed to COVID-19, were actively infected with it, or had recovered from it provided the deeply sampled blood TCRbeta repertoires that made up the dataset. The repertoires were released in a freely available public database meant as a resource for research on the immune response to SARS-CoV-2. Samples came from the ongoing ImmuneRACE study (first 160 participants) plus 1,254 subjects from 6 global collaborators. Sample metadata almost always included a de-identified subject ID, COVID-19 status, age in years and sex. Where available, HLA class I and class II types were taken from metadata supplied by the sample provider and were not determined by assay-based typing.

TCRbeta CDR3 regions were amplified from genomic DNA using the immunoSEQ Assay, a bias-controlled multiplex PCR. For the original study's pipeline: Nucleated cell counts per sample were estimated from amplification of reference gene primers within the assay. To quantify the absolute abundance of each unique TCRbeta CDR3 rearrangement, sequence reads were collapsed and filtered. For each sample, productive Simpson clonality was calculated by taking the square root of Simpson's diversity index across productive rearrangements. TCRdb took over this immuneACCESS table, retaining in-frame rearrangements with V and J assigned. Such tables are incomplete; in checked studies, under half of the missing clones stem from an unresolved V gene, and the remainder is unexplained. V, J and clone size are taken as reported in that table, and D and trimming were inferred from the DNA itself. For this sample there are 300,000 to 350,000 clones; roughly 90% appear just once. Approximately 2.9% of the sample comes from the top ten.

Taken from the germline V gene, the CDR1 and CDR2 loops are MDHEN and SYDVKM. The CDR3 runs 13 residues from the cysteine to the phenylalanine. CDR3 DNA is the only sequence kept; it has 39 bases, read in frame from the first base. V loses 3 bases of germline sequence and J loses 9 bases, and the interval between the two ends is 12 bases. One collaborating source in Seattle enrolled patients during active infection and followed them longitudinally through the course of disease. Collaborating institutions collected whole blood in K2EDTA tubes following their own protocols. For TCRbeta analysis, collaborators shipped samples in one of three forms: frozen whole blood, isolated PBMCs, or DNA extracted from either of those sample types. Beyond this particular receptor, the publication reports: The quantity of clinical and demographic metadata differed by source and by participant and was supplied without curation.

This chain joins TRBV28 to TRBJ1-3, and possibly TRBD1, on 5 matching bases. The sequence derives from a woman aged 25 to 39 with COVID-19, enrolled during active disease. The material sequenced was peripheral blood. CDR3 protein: CASSLRTMGTIYF. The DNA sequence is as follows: TGTGCCAGCAGTTTGCGGACAATGGGCACCATATATTTT.